This T cell receptor (beta chain) was found in a study of PD-1 blockade in classical Hodgkin lymphoma. Study-wide points: Reports described newly diagnosed patients as having lower baseline TCR diversity than healthy donors. Patients who responded completely had about the same baseline diversity as newly diagnosed patients.

CDR1 is SNHLY, CDR2 FYNNEI, per germline. The CDR3 contains 15 residues. V shed 3 bases and J 4 bases; nucleotides not matched to a gene: 4. This clone was recorded only once. Antigen: not known. The repertoire was sequenced with immunoSEQ multiplex PCR; TCRdb's copy has only in-frame clones and lacks some. This repertoire shows about 61,000 clones, 70% to 90% found once; its top ten account for 6.5% to 9%. Indicated time point: cycle 4 day 1 (C4D1), after 6 weeks of nivolumab. Autologous stem cell transplantation was followed by relapse in every patient, and brentuximab vedotin exposure varied. This chain links TRBV2 with TRBJ2-3; 10 nucleotides line up with TRBD2. This TCR came from a human donor with classical Hodgkin lymphoma. The sequencing used peripheral blood mononuclear cells (PBMCs), collected before the fourth cycle of nivolumab. CDR3 DNA: TGTGCCAGCAGTGATCTAGCGGGGGAGGCAGATACGCAGTATTTT. Protein: CASSDLAGEADTQYF. Filled out from reference TRBV2 and TRBJ2-3, the complete variable domain reads EPEVTQTPSHQVTQMGQEVILRCVPISNHLYFYWYRQILGQKVEFLVSFYNNEISEKSEIFDDQFSVERPDGSNFTLKIRSTKLEDSAMYFCASSDLAGEADTQYFGPGTRLTVL.